A selection of T cell receptor beta chains follows, all from one sample in a study of shared clonotypes between healthy human individuals. Data came from immunoSEQ multiplex PCR; TCRdb stores just in-frame clones and leaves some out. This sample has more than 550,000 clones, with over 60% found just once. Sequencing was performed on memory CD4+ T cells sorted from blood. All receptors come from a woman aged 25 to 39 in good health. Each CDR3 is given with its conserved first and last residue. The D gene is left open where the match is weak. Size is stated for part of the rows, as once, few or many counts, or as a class when the clone is expanded.

J	D	V	size	DNA	CDR3
TRBJ2-3	TRBD2	TRBV10-2	-	TGCGCCAGCAGTGAGGCGGGAGCCTTCACAGATACGCAGTATTTT	CASSEAGAFTDTQYF
TRBJ2-3	TRBD2	TRBV25-1	-	TGTGCCAGCAGTGAACGCTGGACTAGCGGGAGTGCAGAAGATACGCAGTATTTT	CASSERWTSGSAEDTQYF
TRBJ2-1	-	TRBV27	-	TGTGCCAGCAGTTTATCCCAAACTAGCCTTGAGCAGTTCTTC	CASSLSQTSLEQFF
TRBJ2-5	-	TRBV15	-	TGTGCCACCAGCAGAGGGACACTAGGGCCTAAGAAAGAGACCCAGTACTTC	CATSRGTLGPKKETQYF
TRBJ2-1	TRBD2	TRBV6-1	once	TGTGCCAGCAGTGAAGATCGACTAGCGGGAGGGGTTGATGAGCAGTTCTTC	CASSEDRLAGGVDEQFF
TRBJ2-7	-	TRBV7-8	-	TGTGCCAGCAGCTTAGGGGGGGGCGTCGACGAGCAGTACTTC	CASSLGGGVDEQYF
TRBJ1-5	TRBD1	TRBV5-4	few	TGTGCCAGCAGCATGGGACAGGGTCCTTTAGACGAGCATTTT	CASSMGQGPLDEHF
TRBJ2-6	TRBD2	TRBV5-5	-	TGTGCCAGCAGCCTATGGGGAGGGGTCGGGGCCAACGTCCTGACTTTC	CASSLWGGVGANVLTF
TRBJ2-1	-	TRBV7-2	many	TGTGCCAGCAGCATAATCTACAATGAGCAGTTCTTC	CASSIIYNEQFF
TRBJ2-1	-	TRBV28	-	TGTGCCAGCCGACTGCCAACTTCTGCCTACAATGAGCAGTTCTTC	CASRLPTSAYNEQFF
TRBJ1-1	-	TRBV28	-	TGTGCCAGCGTTGGGGCGGGGGGTACTGAAGCTTTCTTT	CASVGAGGTEAFF
TRBJ2-7	-	TRBV27	-	TGTGCCAGTTCGACTAATCCGGGGCTACAATACGAGCAGTACTTC	CASSTNPGLQYEQYF
TRBJ1-2	-	TRBV2	-	TGTGCCAGCAGTGCGAGGGGGAGTAACTATGGCTACACCTTC	CASSARGSNYGYTF
TRBJ2-2	TRBD1	TRBV5-1	few	TGCGCCAGCAGCCCCGGGACAGAATACACCGGGGAGCTGTTTTTT	CASSPGTEYTGELFF
TRBJ1-2	-	TRBV4-1	-	TGCGCCAGCAGCCAAGCGGGGATCCGCTATGGCTACACCTTC	CASSQAGIRYGYTF
TRBJ2-1	TRBD2	TRBV20-1	-	TGCAGTGCTGGGAGGGGGACTAGACCATTCTTC	CSAGRGTRPFF
TRBJ1-1	-	TRBV6-5	-	TGTGCCAGCAGTTACTCGCGCCAGCAGAACACTGAAGCTTTCTTT	CASSYSRQQNTEAFF
TRBJ2-7	-	TRBV6-1	-	TGTGCCAGCAGTGGTAATCGGCTGAGCTCCTACGAGCAGTACTTC	CASSGNRLSSYEQYF
TRBJ2-5	TRBD1	TRBV6-5	-	TGTGCCAGCAGTTACTTTACAGGGGTACAGACCCAGTACTTC	CASSYFTGVQTQYF
TRBJ1-4	TRBD1	TRBV28	many	TGTGCCAGCAGCTCGACAGGGCGGGAAAAACTGTTTTTT	CASSSTGREKLFF
TRBJ2-1	-	TRBV5-6	-	TGTGCCAGCAGCTTGTTAGACAAAGACAATGAGCAGTTCTTC	CASSLLDKDNEQFF
TRBJ2-3	-	TRBV18	-	TGTGCCAGCTCACCCAGGCTAGACTCCCGATTCACAGATACGCAGTATTTT	CASSPRLDSRFTDTQYF
TRBJ2-7	-	TRBV2	few	TGTGCCAGCAGTGGTCCAGGGAACGAGCAGTACTTC	CASSGPGNEQYF
TRBJ2-6	-	TRBV7-9	few	TGTGCCAGCAGCCAGCGACTCTCTGGGGCCAACGTCCTGACTTTC	CASSQRLSGANVLTF
TRBJ2-1	-	TRBV6-4	-	TGTGCCAGCACCATCCAGCGGAGCTCCTACAATGAGCAGTTCTTC	CASTIQRSSYNEQFF
TRBJ2-7	TRBD1	TRBV4-1	few	TGTGCCAGCAGCCAGGGGGATGGAGTACGCTACGAGCAGTACTTC	CASSQGDGVRYEQYF
TRBJ2-7	TRBD2	TRBV5-1	-	TGCGCCAGCAGCTTGGGCCCTAGCGGGAGAAGTGTTTCCTACGAGCAGTACTTC	CASSLGPSGRSVSYEQYF
TRBJ2-7	-	TRBV6-1	once	TGTGCCAGCAGTAGTAGAGTATTATACGAGCAGTACTTC	CASSSRVLYEQYF
TRBJ2-1	TRBD2	TRBV29-1	-	TGCAGCGTTCGTCGTGGGGGGGATGAGCAGTTCTTC	CSVRRGGDEQFF
TRBJ2-7	-	TRBV7-9	-	TGTGCCAGCAGCTTAGGGGCGGGGTCCTACGAGCAGTACTTC	CASSLGAGSYEQYF
TRBJ2-2	-	TRBV19	-	TGTGCCAGTACTCCTAAAACAACCCCAACCGGGGAGCTGTTTTTT	CASTPKTTPTGELFF
TRBJ2-7	-	TRBV5-8	-	TGTGCCAGCACCCTCGGCAATACCTACGAGCAGTACTTC	CASTLGNTYEQYF
TRBJ2-3	TRBD1	TRBV11-2	-	TGTGCCAGCAGTCGAAGGACAGGGCCAGATACGCAGTATTTT	CASSRRTGPDTQYF
TRBJ2-2	-	TRBV19	few	TGTGCCAGTAGTACCCGGGGACTTCATGTCACCGGGGAGCTGTTTTTT	CASSTRGLHVTGELFF
TRBJ2-4	-	TRBV5-4	few	TGTGCCAGCAGCTTGCGGGCGACGGACATTCAGTACTTC	CASSLRATDIQYF
TRBJ2-7	-	TRBV28	-	TGTGCCAGCAGTTTTACTAGGGCACCCTACGAGCAGTACTTC	CASSFTRAPYEQYF
TRBJ2-1	TRBD2	TRBV4-1	-	TGCGCCAGCAGCCAAGGTAGCGGGGCGACCTCCTACAATGAGCAGTTCTTC	CASSQGSGATSYNEQFF
TRBJ1-5	-	TRBV27	-	TGTGCCAGCAGTCCGGACAGTTTAATCTCCAATCAGCCCCAGCATTTT	CASSPDSLISNQPQHF
TRBJ2-7	-	TRBV4-1	-	TGCGCCAGCAGCCAAGTCATCCAGGGTAGGATTTTGCAGTACTTC	CASSQVIQGRILQYF
TRBJ1-1	TRBD1	TRBV6-6	once	TGTGCCAGCAGGCACCGACAGGGGCGCACTGAAGCTTTCTTT	CASRHRQGRTEAFF
TRBJ2-3	TRBD1	TRBV6-6	-	TGTGCCAGCAGTTACCTTGACAGGGAAGATACGCAGTATTTT	CASSYLDREDTQYF
TRBJ1-2	-	TRBV2	few	TGTGCCAGCAGTTTCCGGGACATTGCGGGCTACACCTTC	CASSFRDIAGYTF
TRBJ2-3	-	TRBV29-1	-	TGCAGCGTGATTCGGGCCCTCACAGATACGCAGTATTTT	CSVIRALTDTQYF
TRBJ2-7	TRBD2	TRBV6-5	-	TGTGCCAGCAGCTCAGGCGGGAGGGCCTACGAGCAGTACTTC	CASSSGGRAYEQYF
TRBJ2-5	-	TRBV5-8	once	TGTGCCAGCAGCTCGGTCGGGCAGACCCAGTACTTC	CASSSVGQTQYF
TRBJ2-1	-	TRBV11-3	few	TGTGCCAGCAGCTTTTATGGTTCCCACAATGAGCAGTTCTTC	CASSFYGSHNEQFF
TRBJ2-2	-	TRBV6-6	-	TGTGCCAGCAGTTACGTTGGCAGGGGAAGCGGGGAGCTGTTTTTT	CASSYVGRGSGELFF
TRBJ2-7	-	TRBV28	-	TGTGCCAGCGTCGCCCGGGGCCGGCGCTACGAGCAGTACTTC	CASVARGRRYEQYF
TRBJ2-5	-	TRBV7-7	-	TGTGCCAGCAGTTCAGGACCAGGGGAGACCCAGTACTTC	CASSSGPGETQYF
TRBJ1-3	-	TRBV5-4	-	TGTGCCAGCAGCTTGAGGGCAAGTGGAAACACCATATATTTT	CASSLRASGNTIYF
TRBJ2-5	-	TRBV11-3	-	TGTGCCAGCAGCCACGGGAGGCAGGGGGCAAGAGAGACCCAGTACTTC	CASSHGRQGARETQYF
TRBJ2-4	TRBD2	TRBV2	-	TGTGCCAGCAGTGAAGGGCTAGCGGGAGCAAAAAACATTCAGTACTTC	CASSEGLAGAKNIQYF
TRBJ2-1	-	TRBV5-1	-	TGCGCCAGCAGCGTAACCCGCACAGAATACAATGAGCAGTTCTTC	CASSVTRTEYNEQFF